The present TCR beta chain was sequenced within a study of blood T cell repertoires in COVID-19. Study-wide background: Spain, Italy and the United States supplied samples that represented acute and convalescent COVID-19. The cDNA or gDNA used as material had been derived from T cells, B-cell-depleted T cells, or PBMCs.

Per the authors' pipeline: Reference gene primer amplification gave estimated nucleated cell counts. The assay was immunoSEQ multiplex PCR, and TCRdb's table has in-frame clones only and misses some. The DNA was the basis for D and trimming; V, J and clone size are from that table. The sample lists 250,000 or so clones, about 83% occurring once. This CDR3 has 12 residues. Trimming took off 1 base at V and 5 bases at J, with 5 bases between the two ends. Germline CDR1 and CDR2: SGHAT and FQNNGV. The clonotype originates from a man aged 45-65 years with acute or convalescent COVID-19. J is TRBJ2-5 and V is TRBV11-2; D not certain. Specimen: peripheral blood. CDR3 coding DNA: TGTGCCAGCAGCTTAGTAATGGAGACCCAGTACTTC. It translates to CASSLVMETQYF.